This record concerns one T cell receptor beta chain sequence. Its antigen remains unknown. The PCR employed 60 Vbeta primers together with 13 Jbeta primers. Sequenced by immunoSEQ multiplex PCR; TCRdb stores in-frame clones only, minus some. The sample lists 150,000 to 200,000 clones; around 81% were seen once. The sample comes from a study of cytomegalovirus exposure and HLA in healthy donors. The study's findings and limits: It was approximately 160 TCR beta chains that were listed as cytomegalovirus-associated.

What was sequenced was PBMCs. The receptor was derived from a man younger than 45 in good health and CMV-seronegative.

As DNA, the CDR3 is TGCGCCAGCAGCCAAGAGTTTTCGGGGATCCAAGAGACCCAGTACTTC. It is translated as CASSQEFSGIQETQYF. This chain links TRBV4-1 with TRBJ2-5, with a possible D match to TRBD2 (5 bases). Germline CDR1 is MGHRA and CDR2 is YSYEKL. CDR3 length: 16 residues. Trimming pared 0 bases from V and 1 base from J, leaving 12 bases between.